This T cell receptor beta chain was obtained from a study of T cell changes during pregnancy in multiple sclerosis. Method: immunoSEQ multiplex PCR; TCRdb's copy keeps in-frame clones and lacks some. The sample gives more than 25,000 clones, about nine tenths of which show up once; around 6.8% is in the top ten. CDR3 length: 17 amino acids. V shed 0 bases, J shed 5 bases, and the junction held 6 bases outside the gene matches. Germline V gene data show CDR1 as SGDLS and CDR2 as YYNGEE. This clone was counted many times. The sample was CD8+ T cells from peripheral blood mononuclear cells, taken after pregnancy. This chain joins TRBV9 and TRBJ2-7; 15 nucleotides match TRBD2. This sequence originates from a female donor with multiple sclerosis, enrolled in a pregnancy study. This CDR3 reads CASSVDSGTSGRNEQYF. The CDR3 DNA reads as TGTGCCAGCAGCGTAGATAGCGGGACTAGCGGGAGGAACGAGCAGTACTTC. Based on the CDR3 plus reference TRBV9 and TRBJ2-7, the full variable domain is DSGVTQTPKHLITATGQRVTLRCSPRSGDLSVYWYQQSLDQGLQFLIQYYNGEERAKGNILERFSAQQFPDLHSELNLSSLELGDSALYFCASSVDSGTSGRNEQYFGPGTRLTVT.